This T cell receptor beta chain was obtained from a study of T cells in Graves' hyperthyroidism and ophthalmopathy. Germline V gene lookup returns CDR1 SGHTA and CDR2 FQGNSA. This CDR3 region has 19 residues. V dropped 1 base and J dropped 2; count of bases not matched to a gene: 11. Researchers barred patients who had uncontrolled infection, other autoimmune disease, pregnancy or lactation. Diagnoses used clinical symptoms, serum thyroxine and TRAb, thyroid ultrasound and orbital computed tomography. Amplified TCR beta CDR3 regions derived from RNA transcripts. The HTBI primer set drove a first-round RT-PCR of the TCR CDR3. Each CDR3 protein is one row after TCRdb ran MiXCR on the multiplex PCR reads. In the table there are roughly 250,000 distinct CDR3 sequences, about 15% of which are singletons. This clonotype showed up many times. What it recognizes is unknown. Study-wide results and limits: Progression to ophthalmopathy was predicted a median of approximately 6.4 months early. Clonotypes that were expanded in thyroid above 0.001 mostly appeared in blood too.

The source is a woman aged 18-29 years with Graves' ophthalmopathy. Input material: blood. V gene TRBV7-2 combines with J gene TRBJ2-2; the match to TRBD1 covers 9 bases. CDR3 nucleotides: TGTGCCAGCAGCTTAGACTACCTGGACAGGGGATTCAACACCGGGGAGCTGTTTTTT. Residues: CASSLDYLDRGFNTGELFF.